The clone carrying this TCR beta chain has at least ten counts. Its specificity is not known. These data come from a study of read filtering for tumor transcriptome and immune sequencing. Background on the study: R-ISS stage counts were eight or nine for I, approximately 15 for II, 6 or 7 for III.

General observations from the study: Correlation between methods rose after single-read clonotypes were removed. This fraction held mixed bone marrow immune cells after CD138-negative sorting.

From roughly 400 ng of RNA, a library with molecular barcoded alpha/delta and beta/gamma adaptors was made. TCRdb ran MiXCR on the reads and lists one entry per CDR3 protein. The repertoire holds over 35,000 distinct CDR3 sequences, with 13% as singletons. The CDR3 loop spans 15 amino acids. V lost 5 bases to trimming and J lost 8 bases; unmatched junction nucleotides: 11. Germline CDR1 is SEHNR and CDR2 is FQNEAQ (reference sequence). The chain couples TRBV7-9 to TRBJ2-1; 8 nucleotides align to TRBD2. The receptor comes from a donor at least 40 years old with multiple myeloma. Source material: a population of CD138-negative cells sorted from bone marrow. CDR3: CASSLSWTSNYEQFF. CDR3 in DNA: TGTGCCAGCAGCCTAAGCTGGACTAGCAACTATGAGCAGTTCTTC.